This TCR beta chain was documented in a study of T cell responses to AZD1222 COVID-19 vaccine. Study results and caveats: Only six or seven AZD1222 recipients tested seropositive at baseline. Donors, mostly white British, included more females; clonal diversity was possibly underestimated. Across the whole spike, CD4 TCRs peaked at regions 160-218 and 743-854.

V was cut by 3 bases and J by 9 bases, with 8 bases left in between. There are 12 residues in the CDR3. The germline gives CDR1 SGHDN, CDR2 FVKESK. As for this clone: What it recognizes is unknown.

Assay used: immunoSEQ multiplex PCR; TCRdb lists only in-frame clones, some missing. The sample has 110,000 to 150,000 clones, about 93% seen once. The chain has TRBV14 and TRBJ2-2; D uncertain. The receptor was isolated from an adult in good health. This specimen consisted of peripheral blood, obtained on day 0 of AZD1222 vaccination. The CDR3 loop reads CASSHSSRELFF. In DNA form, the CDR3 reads TGTGCCAGCAGCCATTCCAGCCGGGAGCTGTTTTTT.